The 11 T cell receptor beta chains below come from one sample, sequenced in a study of Graves' ophthalmopathy and Graves' hyperthyroidism. Using RNA transcripts, the TCR beta CDR3 regions were amplified. Following a first-round RT-PCR that used HTBI primers, a second-round multiplex PCR was carried out. TCRdb redid the calling of the multiplex PCR reads with MiXCR, one entry per CDR3 protein. The sample yields about 240,000 distinct CDR3 sequences, around 42% seen once. The sample comprised peripheral blood. The receptor set was obtained from an adult man with Graves' ophthalmopathy.

Comments on this clonotype: A much larger clone sits a single nucleotide away, making a read error possible. The V call is TRBV7-8, the J call TRBJ1-5; TRBD1 might be the D (5 bases). Trimming stripped 3 bases from V and 7 bases from J, with 13 bases between. CDR1 is SGHVS, CDR2 FQNEAQ, per germline. The length of the CDR3 is 14 residues. The CDR3 here is CASSFPGLGQPQHF. CDR3 DNA: TGTGCCAGCAGCTTCCCAGGGCTGGGGCAGCCCCAGCATTTT.

The DNA of the CDR3 is TGCGCCAGCAGCCAAGGGACAGGGAACACCGGGGAGCTGTTTTTT. This gives the protein CASSQGTGNTGELFF. The rearrangement links TRBV5-1 to TRBJ2-2; TRBD1 matches at 8 bases. The CDR3 length is 15 residues. Germline V gene data show CDR1 as SGHRS and CDR2 as YFSETQ. The V and J ends lost 4 bases and 1 base, in that order; junction bases with no gene match: 3.

This clonotype has more than one count but fewer than ten. Its ends do not fully match the called genes, so a read error is possible. The rearrangement links TRBV7-2 to TRBJ1-6; no firm D call. The CDR3 loop spans 14 amino acids. The germline V gene has CDR1 SGHTA and CDR2 FQGNSA. The DNA for the CDR3 is TGTGCCAGCAGCCTAGCCTCCTATAATTCACCCCTCCACTTT. Residues: CASSLASYNSPLHF.

This chain uses TRBV29-1 with TRBJ1-1; D is possibly TRBD1 (6 bases). With 3 bases removed from V and 7 bases from J, the gap between germline ends came to 18 bases. Germline V CDR1 and CDR2: SQVTM, ANQGSEA. This CDR3 is built from 14 residues. CDR3 region: CSVDPLRQEFEAFF. DNA of the CDR3: TGCAGCGTTGACCCCCTACGACAGGAATTTGAAGCTTTCTTT. The variable domain in full, completed from reference TRBV29-1 and TRBJ1-1, reads SAVISQKPSRDICQRGTSLTIQCQVDSQVTMMFWYRQQPGQSLTLIATANQGSEATYESGFVIDKFPISRPNLTFSTLTVSNMSPEDSSIYLCSVDPLRQEFEAFFGQGTRLTVV.

This chain links TRBV24-1 with TRBJ1-5, with no clear D. Germline V gives CDR1 KGHDR, CDR2 SFDVKD. With 7 bases removed from V and 2 bases from J, the gap between germline ends came to 8 bases. The CDR3 has 13 residues. DNA of the CDR3: TGTGCCACCAGGGGAGTAGGCAATCAGCCCCAGCATTTT. It codes for CATRGVGNQPQHF.

This sequence joins TRBV20-1 and TRBJ1-5; D ambiguous. Trimming took off 0 bases at V and 5 bases at J, with 11 bases between the two ends. The CDR3 spans 14 residues. Germline V CDR1 and CDR2: DFQATT, SNEGSKA (reference sequence). Here the CDR3 DNA reads TGCAGTGCTAGAGATGTTAACGGTTATCAGCCCCAGCATTTT. Translation gives CSARDVNGYQPQHF.

The V and J genes are TRBV11-2 and TRBJ2-2; 7 bases agree with TRBD2. Germline values: CDR1 SGHAT, CDR2 FQNNGV. V lost 5 bases, J lost 6 bases, and 6 bases stayed unmatched. The CDR3 totals 14 residues. CDR3 region: CASSLITSAGELFF. The CDR3 bases are TGTGCCAGCAGCCTTATTACTAGCGCCGGGGAGCTGTTTTTT.

With regard to this clonotype: Mismatch with germline at one junction end may stem from a read error. V is TRBV5-8 and J is TRBJ1-4, with D hard to call. The CDR3 runs 13 residues. Germline lookup yields CDR1 SGHTS and CDR2 YDEGEE. This CDR3 is CASSLIGNGKLFF. Here the CDR3 DNA reads TGCGCCAGCAGCTTGATAGGCAACGGAAAACTGTTTTTT.

This clonotype appeared a few times. This rearrangement joins TRBV7-3 to TRBJ1-2; no definite D call. V lost 3 bases, J lost 4 bases, and 15 bases lay in between. The CDR3 is made up of 15 amino acids. Germline V gene lookup returns CDR1 SGHTA and CDR2 FQGTGA. CDR3 residues: CASSFGSGILYGYTF. CDR3 DNA sequence: TGTGCCAGCAGCTTTGGCTCCGGGATCCTCTATGGCTACACCTTC.

This clonotype has at least ten counts. The rearrangement links TRBV20-1 to TRBJ1-4, with a tentative D call TRBD1 (5 bases). The ends were cut back, 7 bases at V and 7 bases at J, with 13 bases in the middle. This CDR3 comprises 12 residues. Germline loops: CDR1 DFQATT, CDR2 SNEGSKA (reference sequence). In nucleotides, the CDR3 is TGCAGTGGCTGGCAGGGAGGTGAAAAACTGTTTTTT. It codes for CSGWQGGEKLFF.

The chain is built from TRBV20-1 and TRBJ1-2; maybe TRBD1 (6 bases). CDR3 length: 14 residues. Germline loops: CDR1 DFQATT, CDR2 SNEGSKA (reference sequence). V was cut by 0 bases and J by 5 bases, with 13 bases left in between. In DNA, the CDR3 is TGCAGTGCTAGAGATTTAGGGGGTTTATATGGCTACACCTTC. This codes for CSARDLGGLYGYTF.